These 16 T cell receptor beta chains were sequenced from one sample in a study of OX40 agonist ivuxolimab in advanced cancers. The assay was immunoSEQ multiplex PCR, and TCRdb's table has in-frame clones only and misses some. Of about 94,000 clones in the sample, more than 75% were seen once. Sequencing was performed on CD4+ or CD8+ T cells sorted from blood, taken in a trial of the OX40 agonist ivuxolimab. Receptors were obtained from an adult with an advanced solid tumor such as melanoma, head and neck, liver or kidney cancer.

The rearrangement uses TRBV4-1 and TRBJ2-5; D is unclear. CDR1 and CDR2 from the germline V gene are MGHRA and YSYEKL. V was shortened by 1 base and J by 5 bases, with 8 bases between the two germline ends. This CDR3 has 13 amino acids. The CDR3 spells CASSQVGYETQYF. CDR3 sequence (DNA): TGCGCCAGCAGCCAAGTCGGGTATGAGACCCAGTACTTC.

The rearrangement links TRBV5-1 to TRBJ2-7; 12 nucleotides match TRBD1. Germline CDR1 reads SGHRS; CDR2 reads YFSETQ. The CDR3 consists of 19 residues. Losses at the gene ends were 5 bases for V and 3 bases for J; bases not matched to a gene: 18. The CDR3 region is CASRFTGTGGPRLLYEQYF. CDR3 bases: TGCGCCAGCAGGTTTACCGGGACAGGGGGCCCGAGGCTGCTCTACGAGCAGTACTTC. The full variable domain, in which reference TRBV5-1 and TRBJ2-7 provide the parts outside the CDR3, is KAGVTQTPRYLIKTRGQQVTLSCSPISGHRSVSWYQQTPGQGLQFLFEYFSETQRNKGNFPGRFSGRQFSNSRSEMNVSTLELGDSALYLCASRFTGTGGPRLLYEQYFGPGTRLTVT.

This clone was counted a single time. CDR3 nucleotide sequence: TGTGCCAGCAGTGAATACGGGACAGGGGGCGCACCCTACGAGCAGTACTTC. Protein sequence: CASSEYGTGGAPYEQYF. The chain couples TRBV2 to TRBJ2-7, with 12 bases matching TRBD1. Germline CDR1 reads SNHLY; CDR2 reads FYNNEI. V lost 2 bases and J lost 2; bases outside the gene matches: 7. The CDR3 runs to 17 residues.

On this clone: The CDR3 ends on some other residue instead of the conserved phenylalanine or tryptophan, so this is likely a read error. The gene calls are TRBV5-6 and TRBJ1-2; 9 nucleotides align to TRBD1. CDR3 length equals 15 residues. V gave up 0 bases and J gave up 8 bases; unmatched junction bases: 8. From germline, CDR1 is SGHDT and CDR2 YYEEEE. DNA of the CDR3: TGTGCCAGCAGCTTGGAGGGACAGGGACCCCTAGGCTACACCTCC. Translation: CASSLEGQGPLGYTS.

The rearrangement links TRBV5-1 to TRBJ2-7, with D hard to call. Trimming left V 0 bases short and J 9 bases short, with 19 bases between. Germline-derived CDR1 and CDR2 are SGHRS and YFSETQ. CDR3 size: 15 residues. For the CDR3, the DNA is TGCGCCAGCAGCTTGGTCTCCTCCTTTGTTGGTGTGCAGTACTTC. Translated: CASSLVSSFVGVQYF.

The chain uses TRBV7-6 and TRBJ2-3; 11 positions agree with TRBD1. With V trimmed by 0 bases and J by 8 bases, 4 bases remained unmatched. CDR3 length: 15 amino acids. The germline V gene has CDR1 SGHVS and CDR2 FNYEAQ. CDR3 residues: CASSLAGQGAGTQYF. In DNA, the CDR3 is TGTGCCAGCAGCTTAGCCGGACAGGGGGCTGGTACGCAGTATTTT.

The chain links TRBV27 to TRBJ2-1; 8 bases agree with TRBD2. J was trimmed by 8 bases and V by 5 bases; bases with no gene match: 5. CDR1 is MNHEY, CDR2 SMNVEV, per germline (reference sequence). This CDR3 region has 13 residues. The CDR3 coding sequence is TGTGCCAGCAGTCCCCACGGGGGGGATGAGCAGTTCTTC. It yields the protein CASSPHGGDEQFF.

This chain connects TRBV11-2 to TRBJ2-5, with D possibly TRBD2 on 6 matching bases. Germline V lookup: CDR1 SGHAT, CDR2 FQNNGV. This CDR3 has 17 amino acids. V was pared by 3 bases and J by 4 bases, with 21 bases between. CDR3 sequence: CASSLSDRGWSGETQYF. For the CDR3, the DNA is TGTGCCAGCAGCTTGAGTGATCGGGGGTGGAGCGGAGAGACCCAGTACTTC. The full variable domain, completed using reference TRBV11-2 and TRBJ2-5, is EAGVAQSPRYKIIEKRQSVAFWCNPISGHATLYWYQQILGQGPKLLIQFQNNGVVDDSQLPKDRFSAERLKGVDSTLKIQPAKLEDSAVYLCASSLSDRGWSGETQYFGPGTRLLVL.

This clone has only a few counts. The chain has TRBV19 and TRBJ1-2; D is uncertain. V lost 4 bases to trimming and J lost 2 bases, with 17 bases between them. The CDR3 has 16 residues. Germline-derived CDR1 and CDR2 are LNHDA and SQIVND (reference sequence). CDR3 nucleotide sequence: TGTGCCAGTAGTACTTCCTACCCAGGAATCAACTATGGCTACACCTTC. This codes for CASSTSYPGINYGYTF.

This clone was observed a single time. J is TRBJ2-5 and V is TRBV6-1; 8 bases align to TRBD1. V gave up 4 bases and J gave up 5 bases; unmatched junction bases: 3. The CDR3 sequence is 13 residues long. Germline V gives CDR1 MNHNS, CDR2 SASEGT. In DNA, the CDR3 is TGTGCCAGCAGTGCGACAGGGGAGGAGACCCAGTACTTC. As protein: CASSATGEETQYF.

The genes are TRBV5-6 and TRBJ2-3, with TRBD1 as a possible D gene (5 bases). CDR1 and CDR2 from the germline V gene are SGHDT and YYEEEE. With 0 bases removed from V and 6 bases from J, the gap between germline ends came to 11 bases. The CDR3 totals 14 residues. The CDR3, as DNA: TGTGCCAGCAGCTTGGGGGGCCCAGGGGATACGCAGTATTTT. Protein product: CASSLGGPGDTQYF.

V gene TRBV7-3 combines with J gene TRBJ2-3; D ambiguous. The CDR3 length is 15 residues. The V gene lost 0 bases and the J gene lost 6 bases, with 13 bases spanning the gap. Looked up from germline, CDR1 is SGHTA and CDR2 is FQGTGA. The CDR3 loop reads CASSLTGGLGDTQYF. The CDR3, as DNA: TGTGCCAGCAGCTTAACGGGCGGTTTGGGGGATACGCAGTATTTT.

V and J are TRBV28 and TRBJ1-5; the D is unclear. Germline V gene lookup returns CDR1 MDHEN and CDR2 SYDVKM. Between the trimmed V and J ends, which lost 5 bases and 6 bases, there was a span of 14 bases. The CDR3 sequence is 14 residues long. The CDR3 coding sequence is TGTGCCAGCAGTCCGATTCTGGGTACTCAGCCCCAGCATTTT. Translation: CASSPILGTQPQHF.

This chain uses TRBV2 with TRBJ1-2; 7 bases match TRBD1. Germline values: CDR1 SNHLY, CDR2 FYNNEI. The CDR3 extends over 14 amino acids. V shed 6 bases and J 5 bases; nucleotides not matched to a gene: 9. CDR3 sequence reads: CASSLDRANYGYTF. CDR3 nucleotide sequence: TGTGCCAGCAGCCTCGACAGGGCCAATTATGGCTACACCTTC.

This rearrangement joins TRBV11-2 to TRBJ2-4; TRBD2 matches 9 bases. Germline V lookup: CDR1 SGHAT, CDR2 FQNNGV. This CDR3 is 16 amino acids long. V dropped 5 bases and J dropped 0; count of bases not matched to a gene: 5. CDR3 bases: TGTGCCAGCAGCGCTAGCGGGGACAAAGCCAAAAACATTCAGTACTTC. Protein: CASSASGDKAKNIQYF.

The DNA for the CDR3 is TGCGCCAGCAGCCAGACAGTCGGGACTGAAGCTTTCTTT. Amino acid sequence: CASSQTVGTEAFF. V usage is TRBV23-1 and J usage is TRBJ1-1; a weak D match, TRBD1 (5 bases). TRBV23-1 is designated an ORF whose function remains uncertain. Trimming removed 6 bases at V and 5 bases at J, with 13 bases between. There are 13 residues in the CDR3.